The clone carrying this TCR beta chain was seen more than once but under ten times. The data originate from a study of blood T cell repertoires in COVID-19. About the research overall: Sites in the United States, Italy and Spain provided acute and convalescent COVID-19 samples. Sources were T cells, B-cell-depleted T cells, or PBMCs; the material itself was cDNA or gDNA.

Assay: immunoSEQ multiplex PCR; the TCRdb copy retains only in-frame clones and omits some. Of some 98,000 clones in the sample, approximately 82% were seen once. V gave up 3 bases and J gave up 3 bases; unmatched junction bases: 3. The CDR3 length is 15 residues. Germline V gene lookup returns CDR1 SGHRS and CDR2 YFSETQ. The source of this sequence is a man between 60 and 70 years old with acute or convalescent COVID-19. Sequencing was done on a sample of peripheral blood. This rearrangement joins TRBV5-1 to TRBJ2-2; 9 nucleotides agree with TRBD1. In DNA form, the CDR3 reads TGCGCCAGCAGCTGGGACAGGGTGGACACCGGGGAGCTGTTTTTT. Translation gives CASSWDRVDTGELFF. Filled out from reference TRBV5-1 and TRBJ2-2, the complete variable domain reads KAGVTQTPRYLIKTRGQQVTLSCSPISGHRSVSWYQQTPGQGLQFLFEYFSETQRNKGNFPGRFSGRQFSNSRSEMNVSTLELGDSALYLCASSWDRVDTGELFFGEGSRLTVL.